The 21 T cell receptor beta chains below were found in one sample sequenced in a study of control samples from healthy donors and cancer patients. Clones were sequenced by immunoSEQ multiplex PCR, and TCRdb holds only the in-frame ones, with some missing. The sample carries fewer than 95,000 clones, 90% to 95% recorded once. Sequencing used blood. These receptor sequences come from a man aged 30 to 39 in good health.

The table lists this clone with a count of one. The rearrangement uses TRBV2 and TRBJ2-6; D gene unclear. The CDR3 spans 14 residues. Trimming pared 5 bases from V and 2 bases from J, leaving 7 bases between. The germline V gene has CDR1 SNHLY and CDR2 FYNNEI. The CDR3 coding sequence is TGTGCCAGCAGTCCTAGGGCTGGGGCCAACGTCCTGACTTTC. This encodes CASSPRAGANVLTF.

This clone was seen more than once but under ten times. The gene calls are TRBV2 and TRBJ2-7; the D gene is possibly TRBD2 (7 bases). Trimming removed 0 bases at V and 3 bases at J, with 15 bases between. CDR1 SNHLY and CDR2 FYNNEI come from the germline V gene. The CDR3 spans 16 residues. CDR3 DNA sequence: TGTGCCAGCAGTGAAGCGCAGAGGGGGGGACTCTACGAGCAGTACTTC. This codes for CASSEAQRGGLYEQYF.

The chain employs TRBV7-9 and TRBJ1-4; no clear D. V was shortened by 0 bases and J by 0 bases, with 2 bases between the two germline ends. Germline lookup yields CDR1 SEHNR and CDR2 FQNEAQ (reference sequence). This CDR3 has 14 residues. CDR3 protein: CASSLAATNEKLFF. In DNA form, the CDR3 reads TGTGCCAGCAGCTTAGCGGCAACTAATGAAAAACTGTTTTTT.

The chain recombines TRBV5-1 with TRBJ2-1; the match to TRBD1 covers 9 bases. The V gene end was trimmed by 0 bases and the J gene end by 6 bases; junction bases not matched to a gene: 7. CDR3 length equals 16 residues. Germline V CDR1 and CDR2: SGHRS, YFSETQ. In DNA form, the CDR3 reads TGCGCCAGCAGCTTGGCGGGACAGGGTTTGTTCAATGAGCAGTTCTTC. This translates into CASSLAGQGLFNEQFF.

This clone was recorded only once. The chain links TRBV2 to TRBJ1-6, with 10 bases fitting TRBD1. This CDR3 comprises 13 residues. The J segment lost 8 bases and the V segment lost 8 bases, leaving 3 bases of the junction unmatched. Germline V CDR1 and CDR2: SNHLY, FYNNEI. The CDR3: CASVGQGDSPLHF. CDR3 DNA sequence: TGTGCCAGCGTAGGACAGGGGGATTCACCCCTCCACTTT.

This chain links TRBV4-3 with TRBJ2-3, with D tentatively TRBD1 (6 bases). Trimming removed 3 bases from V and 0 bases from J, with 10 bases in between. The CDR3 loop spans 15 amino acids. Germline CDR1 and CDR2: LGHNA and YSLEER. CDR3 nucleotides: TGCGCCAGCAGCCATACAGGGTCTAGCACAGATACGCAGTATTTT. Protein: CASSHTGSSTDTQYF.

This sequence joins TRBV6-5 and TRBJ1-2, with a tentative D call TRBD1 (5 bases). This CDR3 has 15 residues. V lost 6 bases and J lost 2, with 16 bases in between. The germline V gene has CDR1 MNHEY and CDR2 SVGAGI. The CDR3 DNA follows: TGTGCCAGCAGGTATTCCGGGACGGGGAACTATGGCTACACCTTC. Protein product: CASRYSGTGNYGYTF.

This sequence joins TRBV5-1 and TRBJ1-3, with D hard to call. There are 16 residues in the CDR3. The V end lost 0 bases, the J end lost 4 bases, and 14 bases lay between the germline ends. Germline values: CDR1 SGHRS, CDR2 YFSETQ. CDR3 bases: TGCGCCAGCAGCTTGGGCGGACCGCAGCGGGGAAACACCATATATTTT. Amino acid sequence: CASSLGGPQRGNTIYF.

This rearrangement joins TRBV30 to TRBJ2-7; D may correspond to TRBD1 or TRBD2 (6 bases each). Per the germline V gene, CDR1 is GTSNPN and CDR2 is SVGIG (reference sequence). The CDR3 is made up of 14 amino acids. V was clipped by 2 bases and J by 2 bases, with 13 bases between them. CDR3 nucleotides: TGTGCCTGGAGTATGGGGGGCCCTCCCTACGAGCAGTACTTC. Translation gives CAWSMGGPPYEQYF.

This clone came up once. The junction differs from germline at one of its ends, possibly a read error. V is TRBV20-1 and J is TRBJ1-2; D ambiguous. Germline lookup yields CDR1 DFQATT and CDR2 SNEGSKA (reference sequence). The CDR3 sequence is 11 residues long. In nucleotides, the CDR3 is TGTCGGCCGGGAGGTAACTATGGCTACACCTTC. Translation gives CRPGGNYGYTF.

The gene calls are TRBV11-1 and TRBJ2-7; D is undetermined. CDR3 length equals 13 residues. Trimming pared 8 bases from V and 1 base from J, leaving 12 bases between. Germline V gene lookup returns CDR1 SGHAT and CDR2 FQDESV (reference sequence). CDR3 sequence: CASHDTLSYEQYF. CDR3 coding DNA: TGTGCCAGCCACGACACCTTATCCTACGAGCAGTACTTC.

The V gene is TRBV28, the J gene TRBJ1-5; no definite D call. The CDR3 runs to 17 residues. V shed 4 bases and J shed 1 base, with 17 bases lying between them. In germline, CDR1 is MDHEN, CDR2 SYDVKM. In DNA form, the CDR3 reads TGTGCCAGCAGTTCCTGGACCCTCGGGCGGAGCAATCAGCCCCAGCATTTT. Its translation: CASSSWTLGRSNQPQHF.

This clone was recorded only once. The rearrangement links TRBV7-3 to TRBJ2-1; maybe TRBD1 (5 bases). This CDR3 is built from 14 residues. Germline-derived CDR1 and CDR2 are SGHTA and FQGTGA. The V end was cut by 3 bases, the J end by 1 base, with 7 bases between. CDR3 sequence: CASSFTGSYNEQFF. In DNA form, the CDR3 reads TGTGCCAGCAGCTTTACAGGTTCCTACAATGAGCAGTTCTTC.

This rearrangement joins TRBV28 to TRBJ2-7; tentatively, D is TRBD1 (5 bases). Trimming shortened V by 8 bases and J by 3 bases, and 14 bases separated the two germline ends. The germline V gene encodes CDR1 MDHEN and CDR2 SYDVKM. The CDR3 contains 13 residues. CDR3 nucleotides: TGTGCCAGCGGCGGACATGCGAACTACGAGCAGTACTTC. Encoded protein: CASGGHANYEQYF.

The V call is TRBV5-1, the J call TRBJ2-1, with 11 nucleotides matching TRBD2. The CDR3 sequence is 14 residues long. Unmatched junction bases numbered 6, after V lost 3 bases and J lost 10 bases. Germline CDR1 SGHRS, CDR2 YFSETQ. The CDR3 region is CASSWTSGSREQFF. The DNA of the CDR3 is TGCGCCAGCAGCTGGACTAGCGGGTCGAGGGAGCAGTTCTTC.

This clone came up once. The genes are TRBV12-3 or TRBV12-4 and TRBJ2-1; D remains ambiguous. The CDR3 loop spans 13 amino acids. Trimming pared 7 bases from V and 2 bases from J, leaving 9 bases between. The CDR3 protein is CASTPWTYNEQFF. The CDR3 nucleotides are TGTGCCAGCACCCCTTGGACCTACAATGAGCAGTTCTTC.

The gene calls are TRBV9 and TRBJ2-5; possibly TRBD2 for D (6 bases). V lost 3 bases and J lost 5, with 17 bases in between. Germline lookup yields CDR1 SGDLS and CDR2 YYNGEE. The CDR3 is made up of 15 amino acids. As DNA, the CDR3 is TGTGCCAGCAGCGGACGGGACTCCCTTGGTGAGACCCAGTACTTC. This encodes CASSGRDSLGETQYF.

The V and J genes are TRBV7-5 and TRBJ1-2. TRBV7-5 is an annotated pseudogene. CDR3 length: 14 residues. The CDR3 bases are TGTGTCAGAAGCCCCCCCGAGGCGAACGATGGCTACACCTTC. Translated: CVRSPPEANDGYTF.

This rearrangement joins TRBV7-9 to TRBJ2-7; the D gene is possibly TRBD1 (6 bases). CDR1 is SEHNR, CDR2 FQNEAQ, per germline (reference sequence). V dropped 3 bases and J dropped 3 bases, with 15 bases sitting between them. The CDR3 runs to 15 residues. In DNA, the CDR3 is TGTGCCAGCAGCTTGCCCTCTCAGGGGCGCTACGAGCAGTACTTC. This sequence encodes CASSLPSQGRYEQYF.

The rearrangement joins TRBV30 to TRBJ1-3; D not resolved. Germline assignment: CDR1 GTSNPN and CDR2 SVGIG (reference sequence). The CDR3 runs 11 residues. The V gene lost 2 bases and the J gene lost 8 bases, with 7 bases spanning the gap. For the CDR3, the DNA is TGTGCCTGGAGTAATGGGGACACCATATATTTT. Its protein is CAWSNGDTIYF.

V and J are TRBV5-1 and TRBJ1-6; no clear D. The CDR3 consists of 15 residues. Germline CDR1 and CDR2: SGHRS and YFSETQ. V was cut by 0 bases and J by 7 bases, with 11 bases left in between. In DNA form, the CDR3 reads TGCGCCAGCAGCTTGGAGTGGGTTGGGAATTCACCCCTCCACTTT. Amino acids: CASSLEWVGNSPLHF.